Reported below is one T cell receptor beta chain. This entry is derived from a study of T cell responses to AZD1222 COVID-19 vaccine. There are 16 residues in the CDR3. Germline loops: CDR1 DFQATT, CDR2 SNEGSKA (reference sequence). Trimming at V came to 3 bases and at J to 2 bases, leaving 12 bases not matched to a gene. Generated by immunoSEQ multiplex PCR, the TCRdb table keeps only in-frame clones and is missing some. The sample has 130,000 to 150,000 clones, around nine tenths seen once. The specimen was peripheral blood, collected on day 0 of AZD1222 vaccination. This TCR derives from an adult in good health. The V gene is TRBV20-1, the J gene TRBJ1-1; 7 nucleotides match TRBD1. The chain's CDR3 is CSASPPPTGLNTEAFF. The CDR3, as DNA: TGCAGTGCTAGTCCCCCCCCGACAGGGTTAAACACTGAAGCTTTCTTT.